The following is a T cell receptor beta chain sequence with its context. No cognate antigen has been identified for it. Per-base qualities were not stored, and no clone one base away is much larger. The sample comes from a study of blood T cell repertoires in COVID-19 (dated by TCRdb to 2019 to 2021). A note on the overall study: Samples from collaborators originated in the United States, Italy and Spain and spanned both the acute and convalescent phases of COVID-19. Where HLA class I and class II types were available, the types were taken from metadata supplied by the sample provider, not from assay-based typing. Deeply sampled blood TCRbeta repertoires from subjects exposed to, actively infected with, or recovered from COVID-19 were included in the dataset. Samples came from the ongoing ImmuneRACE study (first 160 participants) plus 1,254 subjects from 6 global collaborators. The material from the prospective study consisted of cDNA or gDNA derived from T cells, B-cell-depleted T cells, or PBMCs. The sample metadata nearly always contained a de-identified subject ID, COVID-19 status, age in years and sex. The repertoires were made available in a free public database intended to serve as a resource for research on the immune response to SARS-CoV-2.

Participants in the prospective study were aged roughly 18 to 100 years, lived in 24 United States geographic areas, and enrolled through a virtual design. In the prospective study, cohorts were assigned on the basis of participant-reported clinical history obtained from a screening survey and a study questionnaire. In the prospective study, mobile phlebotomists collected whole blood, serum and a nasopharyngeal or oropharyngeal swab from each participant. Over an approximately 2-month period, participants in the prospective study had the option of providing additional blood draws and questionnaires. Before DNA extraction, blood samples from the prospective study were shipped at room temperature or frozen. TCRbeta CDR3 regions were amplified from genomic DNA using the immunoSEQ Assay, a bias-controlled multiplex PCR. The authors' analysis ran thus. The number of nucleated cells in each sample was estimated by amplification of reference gene primers within the assay. Sequence reads were collapsed and filtered to measure the absolute abundance of every unique TCRbeta CDR3 rearrangement. For each sample, productive Simpson clonality was calculated by taking the square root of Simpson's diversity index across productive rearrangements. TCRdb carries this immuneACCESS record with in-frame sequences only. Its versions omit some clonotypes, under half of them owing to an unresolved V gene in the studies checked, with the rest unexplained. V, J and clone size were drawn from that table, and D and trimming were deduced from the DNA. The sample table contains some 270,000 clones; only one count was recorded for over 75% of them. Clones ranked in the top ten supply approximately 9% of the sample.

General conclusions and limits of the study: The amount of clinical and demographic metadata varied by source and participant and was provided uncurated.

The sample was PBMCs or T cells enriched from blood (not recorded which). This sequence originates from a woman aged 45 to 65 with acute COVID-19.

The bases read TGTGCCAGCAGTGAAGAGCCTAGGGAGCAGTACTTC. Protein translation: CASSEEPREQYF. The chain joins TRBV6-1 to TRBJ2-7, with no D gene named confidently. Trimming at the junction amounts to 1 base on V and 7 bases on J, and the germline ends lie 8 bases apart. CDR1 and CDR2, looked up from the germline V gene, are MNHNS and SASEGT. The CDR3 sequence holds 12 residues, the cysteine and phenylalanine included. The read is trimmed to its CDR3 DNA, 36 bases read in frame from base 1.